Listed below are T cell receptor beta chains from one sample, sequenced in a study of T cell changes during pregnancy in multiple sclerosis. The assay was immunoSEQ multiplex PCR, and TCRdb's table has in-frame clones only and misses some. The top ten hold approximately 1.5% of the sample, which has around 70,000 clones, just over 90% seen once. This sample comprised peripheral blood, obtained in the third trimester of pregnancy. These TCRs come from a female donor with multiple sclerosis, enrolled in a pregnancy study. CDR3s include the opening cysteine and the closing phenylalanine or tryptophan. The D gene is left open where the match is weak. A clone size is listed for some rows: how often the clone was seen (once, few, many), or a class if it is expanded.

V	J	size	D	CDR3	DNA
TRBV30	TRBJ1-4	.	.	CAWSVLSGATNEKLFF	TGTGCCTGGAGTGTACTTTCGGGGGCAACTAATGAAAAACTGTTTTTT
TRBV5-6	TRBJ1-5	once	TRBD1	CASSYQGARAEPQHF	TGTGCCAGCAGCTACCAGGGGGCGCGTGCGGAGCCCCAGCATTTT
TRBV5-8	TRBJ2-3	.	TRBD1	CASSSPTGVDTQYF	TGTGCCAGCAGCTCACCAACAGGGGTAGATACGCAGTATTTT
TRBV19	TRBJ2-3	.	TRBD2	CASSTSTGGGTDTQYF	TGTGCCAGTAGTACGTCGACGGGGGGAGGCACAGATACGCAGTATTTT
TRBV27	TRBJ1-2	.	TRBD1	CASSPGTAFYGYTF	TGTGCCAGCAGCCCGGGGACAGCCTTCTATGGCTACACCTTC
TRBV7-2	TRBJ2-7	.	TRBD2	CASSVTSGGHEQYF	TGTGCCAGCAGCGTCACTAGCGGGGGCCACGAGCAGTACTTC
TRBV13	TRBJ1-1	.	.	CASSLGSHTEAFF	TGTGCCAGCAGCTTGGGCAGTCACACTGAAGCTTTCTTT
TRBV5-1	TRBJ2-3	.	.	CASSSAGPTDTQYF	TGCGCCAGCAGCTCCGCGGGTCCGACAGATACGCAGTATTTT
TRBV5-1	TRBJ2-5	.	.	CASSYEGTQYF	TGCGCCAGCAGTTACGAGGGGACCCAGTACTTC
TRBV27	TRBJ1-2	.	TRBD1	CASSRQGAGYGYTF	TGTGCCAGCAGCCGACAGGGGGCTGGCTATGGCTACACCTTC
TRBV11-2	TRBJ2-2	medium-sized	.	CASSKRGTNTGELFF	TGTGCCAGCAGCAAGAGGGGGACGAACACCGGGGAGCTGTTTTTT
TRBV11-2	TRBJ1-2	.	TRBD1	CASSYTGQGGYGYTF	TGTGCCAGCAGCTACACGGGACAGGGCGGGTATGGCTACACCTTC
TRBV29-1	TRBJ2-3	once	TRBD1	CSVVKGTGTDTQYF	TGCAGCGTTGTGAAGGGGACAGGCACAGATACGCAGTATTTT
TRBV7-2	TRBJ2-1	.	.	CASSPPRDSLHNEQFF	TGTGCCAGCAGCCCGCCCCGGGACTCTTTACACAATGAGCAGTTCTTC
TRBV28	TRBJ2-7	.	TRBD2	CASSRPGLGYEQYF	TGTGCCAGCAGCCGACCGGGACTAGGGTACGAGCAGTACTTC
TRBV13	TRBJ1-2	.	TRBD1	CASSFSGTGGRGYTF	TGTGCCAGCAGTTTTTCCGGGACAGGGGGCCGTGGCTACACCTTC
TRBV29-1	TRBJ1-1	.	TRBD1	CSAGMMWTGDTEAFF	TGCAGCGCAGGGATGATGTGGACAGGGGACACTGAAGCTTTCTTT
TRBV28	TRBJ1-4	.	.	CASSQSGGLKEKLFF	TGTGCCAGCAGCCAAAGCGGGGGGCTGAAAGAAAAACTGTTTTTT